A single sample is the source of the 32 T cell receptor beta chains below, sequenced in a study of shared clonotypes between healthy human individuals. TCRdb's copy holds only in-frame clones and misses some; the assay was immunoSEQ multiplex PCR. The data hold hundreds of thousands of clones, with approximately 79% observed a single time. Source material: memory CD4+ T cells sorted from blood. The subset is: CD45RA-negative fraction. The receptors derive from a woman in her 30s in good health.

This chain joins TRBV5-1 and TRBJ1-2; D perhaps matches TRBD1 (6 bases). The germline gives CDR1 SGHRS, CDR2 YFSETQ. The V and J ends lost 2 bases and 2 bases respectively, with 13 bases between them. This CDR3 is 15 amino acids long. This CDR3 is CASSFRWDTNYGYTF. The CDR3 DNA sequence: TGCGCCAGCAGCTTCCGGTGGGACACGAACTATGGCTACACCTTC.

The table lists this clone with a count of one. The chain employs TRBV30 and TRBJ1-5; D is uncertain. The V and J ends lost 3 bases and 2 bases respectively, with 11 bases between them. This CDR3 contains 14 residues. Looked up from germline, CDR1 is GTSNPN and CDR2 is SVGIG (reference sequence). The CDR3 bases are TGTGCCTGGAGGGACTGGAGGGGCAATCAGCCCCAGCATTTT. This codes for CAWRDWRGNQPQHF. The variable domain in full, with the rest retrieved from reference TRBV30 and TRBJ1-5, is SQTIHQWPATLVQPVGSPLSLECTVEGTSNPNLYWYRQAAGRGLQLLFYSVGIGQISSEVPQNLSASRPQDRQFILSSKKLLLSDSGFYLCAWRDWRGNQPQHFGDGTRLSIL.

The J gene is TRBJ2-3, the V gene TRBV19, with D unclear. The germline gives CDR1 LNHDA, CDR2 SQIVND (reference sequence). V lost 6 bases and J lost 0, with 10 bases in between. This CDR3 spans 14 amino acids. The CDR3 bases are TGTGCCAGTAGGCTAAGTTCTAGCACAGATACGCAGTATTTT. This codes for CASRLSSSTDTQYF.

Points on this clone: The sample has other DNA sequences that encode this CDR3 too. The chain recombines TRBV7-2 with TRBJ2-3, with a tentative D call TRBD1 (5 bases). Germline loops: CDR1 SGHTA, CDR2 FQGNSA. Trimming left V 4 bases short and J 3 bases short, with 14 bases between. CDR3 length equals 15 residues. CDR3 sequence (DNA): TGTGCCAGCAGCTCAAGGGGATCTGGTACAGATACGCAGTATTTT. Its protein product is CASSSRGSGTDTQYF.

Only a few counts were recorded for this clone. CDR3 sequence reads: CASSRETGLNTEAFF. As DNA, the CDR3 is TGCGCCAGCAGCCGGGAGACAGGGCTGAACACTGAAGCTTTCTTT. The V call is TRBV5-1, the J call TRBJ1-1; TRBD1 matches at 7 bases. Germline values: CDR1 SGHRS, CDR2 YFSETQ. V gave up 4 bases and J gave up 0 bases; unmatched junction bases: 6. The CDR3 is 15 residues long.

This clone has just a few counts. Other nucleotide sequences in the sample specify the same CDR3. V is TRBV5-8 and J is TRBJ1-2, with 8 bases aligning to TRBD1. The germline CDR1 and CDR2 sequences are SGHTS and YDEGEE. The CDR3 spans 14 residues. J was trimmed by 4 bases and V by 3 bases; bases with no gene match: 5. CDR3: CASSWSGGSYGYTF. DNA for the CDR3: TGTGCCAGCAGCTGGTCAGGGGGCAGCTATGGCTACACCTTC.

J is TRBJ2-7 and V is TRBV5-4; no firm D call. CDR1 SGHNT and CDR2 YYREEE come from the germline V gene (reference sequence). CDR3 length: 13 residues. The germline V and J ends were trimmed by 4 bases and 1 base, with 9 bases remaining between them. The CDR3 loop is CASSPTTSYEQYF. The CDR3 nucleotides are TGTGCCAGCAGCCCGACGACATCCTACGAGCAGTACTTC.

V and J are TRBV5-1 and TRBJ2-1, with 7 bases that match TRBD1. Looked up from germline, CDR1 is SGHRS and CDR2 is YFSETQ. V was clipped by 4 bases and J by 4 bases; unmatched bases: 8. This CDR3 comprises 15 residues. Here the CDR3 DNA reads TGCGCCAGCAGCCCGCACCGGGACAGATACAATGAGCAGTTCTTC. This codes for CASSPHRDRYNEQFF.

The V gene is TRBV28, the J gene TRBJ1-5; 7 nucleotides match TRBD1. This CDR3 has 13 residues. J was trimmed by 7 bases and V by 6 bases; bases with no gene match: 6. The germline V gene has CDR1 MDHEN and CDR2 SYDVKM. This CDR3 reads CASRDRVNQPQHF. CDR3 coding DNA: TGTGCCAGCAGAGACAGGGTCAACCAGCCCCAGCATTTT.

The genes are TRBV14 and TRBJ2-2; D perhaps matches TRBD1 (5 bases). V was clipped by 1 base and J by 7 bases, with 16 bases between them. Germline loops: CDR1 SGHDN, CDR2 FVKESK. CDR3 length equals 16 residues. The DNA of the CDR3 is TGTGCCAGCAGCCAAGTATCGGCAGTAACAGGCGGGGAGCTGTTTTTT. It is translated as CASSQVSAVTGGELFF.

Only a few counts were recorded for this clone. The chain recombines TRBV28 with TRBJ1-2, with TRBD1 as a possible D gene (5 bases). CDR3 length equals 14 residues. V lost 7 bases, J lost 1 base, and 13 bases lay in between. Germline CDR1 reads MDHEN; CDR2 reads SYDVKM. DNA of the CDR3: TGTGCCAGCAAAACTCCGGGGGTTAACTATGGCTACACCTTC. Translation: CASKTPGVNYGYTF.

The genes are TRBV19 and TRBJ2-3; TRBD1 matches at 9 bases. The length of the CDR3 is 17 residues. The germline V gene encodes CDR1 LNHDA and CDR2 SQIVND (reference sequence). V lost 4 bases to trimming and J lost 6 bases; unmatched junction nucleotides: 14. The CDR3 sequence is CASSRSRQGGLRDTQYF. In nucleotides, the CDR3 is TGTGCCAGTAGTAGGTCCCGACAGGGGGGCCTAAGGGATACGCAGTATTTT.

The chain combines TRBV27 with TRBJ2-7; no firm D call. Trimming removed 3 bases at V and 0 bases at J, with 12 bases between. The CDR3 runs to 15 residues. Germline lookup yields CDR1 MNHEY and CDR2 SMNVEV (reference sequence). The CDR3 region has the DNA TGTGCCAGCAGTTTCTCTAGAGAGAGCTCCTACGAGCAGTACTTC. It encodes CASSFSRESSYEQYF.

This clone showed up many times. The rearrangement uses TRBV7-8 and TRBJ2-5; TRBD1 matches 8 bases. The V gene's germline CDR1 is SGHVS and CDR2 FQNEAQ. CDR3 size: 14 residues. V shed 5 bases and J 5 bases; nucleotides not matched to a gene: 7. DNA of the CDR3: TGTGCCAGCAGCGCACCGACAGGGGTTGAGACCCAGTACTTC. This sequence encodes CASSAPTGVETQYF.

Only one count was recorded for this clone. The CDR3 DNA is TGTGCCAGCTCACCGGGGGATCAGCCCCAGCATTTT. Amino acids: CASSPGDQPQHF. The chain uses TRBV18 and TRBJ1-5; perhaps TRBD1 as D (5 bases). Deletions cut 3 bases from V and 5 bases from J, with 5 bases between. This CDR3 comprises 12 residues. Germline V lookup: CDR1 KGHSH, CDR2 LQKENI.

The rearrangement links TRBV4-1 to TRBJ1-5; D may be TRBD1 (5 bases). Germline V gene data show CDR1 as MGHRA and CDR2 as YSYEKL. This CDR3 has 13 amino acids. V was clipped by 1 base and J by 13 bases, with 14 bases between them. CDR3 coding DNA: TGCGCCAGCAGCCAAGGCCTCAGGGCCGATCAGCATTTT. Amino acids: CASSQGLRADQHF.

This chain joins TRBV5-1 and TRBJ2-5, with D hard to call. CDR3 length: 16 amino acids. Trimming removed 2 bases from V and 0 bases from J, with 14 bases in between. Looked up from germline, CDR1 is SGHRS and CDR2 is YFSETQ. This chain's CDR3 is CASSFGSAQYQETQYF. In nucleotides, the CDR3 is TGCGCCAGCAGCTTTGGCAGTGCGCAGTACCAAGAGACCCAGTACTTC.

This clone was detected a few times. The chain couples TRBV10-3 to TRBJ2-7; no clear D. CDR3 length: 14 residues. Germline V gives CDR1 ENHRY, CDR2 SYGVKD. Trimming took off 6 bases at V and 1 base at J, with 13 bases between the two ends. The CDR3 DNA reads TGTGCCATCAGCGCGAACAGAGATTCCTACGAGCAGTACTTC. It is translated as CAISANRDSYEQYF.

This clone was counted a single time. CDR3 in amino acids: CASSSSKGRYEQYF. The DNA for the CDR3 is TGTGCCAGCAGCTCTTCCAAGGGACGATACGAGCAGTACTTC. The chain couples TRBV7-9 to TRBJ2-7, with D possibly being TRBD1 or TRBD2 (5 bases each). This CDR3 comprises 14 residues. The V end was cut by 4 bases, the J end by 4 bases, with 14 bases between. Per germline, CDR1 SEHNR and CDR2 FQNEAQ (reference sequence).

V and J are TRBV6-6 and TRBJ2-7; 7 bases match TRBD2. After removal of 5 bases from V and 3 bases from J, the junction contained 7 bases not matched to a gene. This CDR3 is 14 amino acids long. Germline lookup yields CDR1 MNHNY and CDR2 SVGAGI (reference sequence). CDR3 loop: CASSRLAAGYEQYF. The CDR3 nucleotides read TGTGCCAGCAGTAGACTAGCTGCAGGCTACGAGCAGTACTTC.

The chain has TRBV19 and TRBJ2-2; 7 positions match TRBD2. The CDR3 runs 15 residues. Germline assignment: CDR1 LNHDA and CDR2 SQIVND (reference sequence). The V gene end was trimmed by 1 base and the J gene end by 7 bases; junction bases not matched to a gene: 6. The CDR3 DNA follows: TGTGCCAGTAGTATAGTTGCGGGAGCGGGCGGGGAGCTGTTTTTT. As protein: CASSIVAGAGGELFF.

The chain employs TRBV28 and TRBJ1-2; no definite D call. Germline V lookup: CDR1 MDHEN, CDR2 SYDVKM. V lost 6 bases to trimming and J lost 4 bases, with 15 bases between them. There are 14 residues in the CDR3. Here the CDR3 DNA reads TGTGCCAGCAGCGCCCCGTCCAGGCCCTATGGCTACACCTTC. Translation gives CASSAPSRPYGYTF.

The CDR3 protein is CASSMGGGSHYEQYF. The CDR3 bases are TGTGCCAGTAGTATGGGAGGGGGGAGCCACTACGAGCAGTACTTC. The chain carries TRBV19 and TRBJ2-7; TRBD2 might be the D (7 bases). Germline CDR1 and CDR2: LNHDA and SQIVND (reference sequence). V was trimmed by 3 bases and J by 3 bases, leaving 15 bases between them. The CDR3 length is 15 residues.

The chain has TRBV7-2 and TRBJ1-2, with D hard to call. The CDR3 consists of 14 residues. Looked up from germline, CDR1 is SGHTA and CDR2 is FQGNSA. Trimming left V 1 base short and J 11 bases short, with 17 bases between. The CDR3 region has the DNA TGTGCCAGCAGCTTAGGAGGCGACCTCAGGAGGTACACCTTC. Translated: CASSLGGDLRRYTF.

The CDR3 coding sequence is TGCGCCAGCAGCTCCACACTAGCGGGAGGGGGTACAGATACGCAGTATTTT. Protein: CASSSTLAGGGTDTQYF. The gene calls are TRBV5-1 and TRBJ2-3; the match to TRBD2 covers 13 bases. There are 17 residues in the CDR3. CDR1 and CDR2 from the germline V gene are SGHRS and YFSETQ. Trimming cost V 3 bases and J 3 bases; bases outside gene matches: 7.

Only a few counts were recorded for this clone. The CDR3 region is CASSFYGDGGDGTEAFF. The CDR3 DNA follows: TGTGCCAGCAGCTTTTATGGGGACGGCGGGGATGGCACTGAAGCTTTCTTT. The V and J genes are TRBV28 and TRBJ1-1; a weak D match, TRBD1 (5 bases). V gave up 6 bases and J gave up 4 bases, with 24 bases separating them. Germline values: CDR1 MDHEN, CDR2 SYDVKM. The CDR3 contains 17 residues. The full variable domain, in which reference TRBV28 and TRBJ1-1 provide the parts outside the CDR3, is DVKVTQSSRYLVKRTGEKVFLECVQDMDHENMFWYRQDPGLGLRLIYFSYDVKMKEKGDIPEGYSVSREKKERFSLILESASTNQTSMYLCASSFYGDGGDGTEAFFGQGTRLTVV.

This clone was seen a handful of times. Other DNA sequences in the sample encode the same CDR3. V and J are TRBV9 and TRBJ1-2; unclear D gene. V gave up 0 bases and J gave up 2 bases, with 2 bases separating them. This CDR3 has 12 amino acids. Germline V gene sequence: CDR1 SGDLS, CDR2 YYNGEE. DNA of the CDR3: TGTGCCAGCAGCGTAGACAACTATGGCTACACCTTC. Translation: CASSVDNYGYTF.

The chain has TRBV7-6 and TRBJ2-1, with D uncertain. Trimming stripped 5 bases from V and 5 bases from J, with 10 bases between. This CDR3 spans 13 amino acids. CDR1 and CDR2 (germline): SGHVS, FNYEAQ. The CDR3 sequence: CASSRYIDNEQFF. In DNA, the CDR3 is TGTGCCAGCAGCAGGTACATCGACAATGAGCAGTTCTTC.

The rearrangement joins TRBV28 to TRBJ1-1; D remains unclear. The germline gives CDR1 MDHEN, CDR2 SYDVKM. V was shortened by 5 bases and J by 11 bases, with 9 bases between the two germline ends. The CDR3 is made up of 10 amino acids. The DNA for the CDR3 is TGTGCCAGCAGTGACCGGTACGCTTTCTTT. Its protein product is CASSDRYAFF.

This clone was detected once. The chain uses TRBV28 and TRBJ2-3; no firm D call. The germline CDR1 and CDR2 sequences are MDHEN and SYDVKM. V dropped 3 bases and J dropped 4 bases, with 17 bases sitting between them. The CDR3 runs to 16 residues. The CDR3 coding sequence is TGTGCCAGCAGTTTCGGCACGGCCCTCGTTGCAGATACGCAGTATTTT. It specifies CASSFGTALVADTQYF.

The J gene is TRBJ2-3, the V gene TRBV10-3, with D unclear. CDR3 length equals 14 residues. Trimming pared 0 bases from V and 1 base from J, leaving 5 bases between. Germline-derived CDR1 and CDR2 are ENHRY and SYGVKD. CDR3 DNA: TGTGCCATCAGTGAGTCGAGCGGCACAGATACGCAGTATTTT. Its translation: CAISESSGTDTQYF.

This rearrangement joins TRBV7-9 to TRBJ2-5; 12 positions match TRBD2. Trimming at V came to 5 bases and at J to 5 bases, leaving 6 bases not matched to a gene. The CDR3 consists of 15 residues. Germline CDR1 is SEHNR and CDR2 is FQNEAQ (reference sequence). The CDR3 nucleotides are TGTGCCAGCAGCGTCCGACTAGCGGGAGTGGAGACCCAGTACTTC. Encoded protein: CASSVRLAGVETQYF.